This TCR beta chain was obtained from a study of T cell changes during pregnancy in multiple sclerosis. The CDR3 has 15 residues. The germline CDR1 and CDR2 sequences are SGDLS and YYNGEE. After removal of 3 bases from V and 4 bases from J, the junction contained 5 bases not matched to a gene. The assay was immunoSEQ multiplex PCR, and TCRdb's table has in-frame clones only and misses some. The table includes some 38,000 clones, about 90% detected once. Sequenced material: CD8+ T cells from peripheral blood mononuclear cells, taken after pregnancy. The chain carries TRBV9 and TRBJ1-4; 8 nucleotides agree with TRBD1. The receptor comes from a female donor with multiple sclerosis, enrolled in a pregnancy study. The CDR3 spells CASSATGAHNEKLFF. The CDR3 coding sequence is TGTGCCAGCAGCGCGACAGGGGCCCATAATGAAAAACTGTTTTTT.